This T cell receptor beta chain stems from a study of shared clonotypes between healthy human individuals. A note on this clone: Its antigen is unknown.

The study, taken as a whole, reports: What naive subsets generally showed was a larger estimated richness than memory subsets showed. Genetic and exposure-history diversity was limited by the few donors.

Per the germline V gene, CDR1 is SGHVS and CDR2 is FQNEAQ. Trimming removed 2 bases from V and 13 bases from J, with 12 bases in between. This CDR3 comprises 12 residues. CD45RA+ naive and CD45RA-negative memory subsets were separated from CD4+ cells. The table came from immunoSEQ multiplex PCR; TCRdb's copy has only in-frame clones and leaves some out. The sample holds 2 million to 2.5 million clones, approximately 96% seen once. Material: naive CD4+ T cells sorted from blood. Stated subset: CD45RA+ positively selected. The source is a man aged 18 to 30 in good health. The chain uses TRBV7-8 and TRBJ2-1, with D hard to call. The DNA of the CDR3 is TGTGCCAGCAGCTTAAGAGTCGACCGACAGTTCTTC. Translated, it gives CASSLRVDRQFF.